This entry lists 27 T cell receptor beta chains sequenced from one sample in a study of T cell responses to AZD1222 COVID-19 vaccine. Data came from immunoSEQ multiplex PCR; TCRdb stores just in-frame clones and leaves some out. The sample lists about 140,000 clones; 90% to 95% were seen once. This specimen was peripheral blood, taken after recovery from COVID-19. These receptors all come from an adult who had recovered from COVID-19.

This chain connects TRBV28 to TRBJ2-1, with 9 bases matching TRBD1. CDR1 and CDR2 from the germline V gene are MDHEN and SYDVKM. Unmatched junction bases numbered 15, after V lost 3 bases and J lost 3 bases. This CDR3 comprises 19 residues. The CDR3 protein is CASSFPLIPGQGNYNEQFF. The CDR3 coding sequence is TGTGCCAGCAGTTTCCCCTTGATACCGGGACAGGGAAACTACAATGAGCAGTTCTTC. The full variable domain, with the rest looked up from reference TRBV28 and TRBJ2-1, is DVKVTQSSRYLVKRTGEKVFLECVQDMDHENMFWYRQDPGLGLRLIYFSYDVKMKEKGDIPEGYSVSREKKERFSLILESASTNQTSMYLCASSFPLIPGQGNYNEQFFGPGTRLTVL.

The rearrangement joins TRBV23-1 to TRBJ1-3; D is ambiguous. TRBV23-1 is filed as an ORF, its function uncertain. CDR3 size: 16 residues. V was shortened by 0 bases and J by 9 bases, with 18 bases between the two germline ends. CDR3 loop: CASSQSNGWFCGTIYF. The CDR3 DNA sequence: TGCGCCAGCAGTCAATCGAACGGGTGGTTTTGTGGCACCATATATTTT.

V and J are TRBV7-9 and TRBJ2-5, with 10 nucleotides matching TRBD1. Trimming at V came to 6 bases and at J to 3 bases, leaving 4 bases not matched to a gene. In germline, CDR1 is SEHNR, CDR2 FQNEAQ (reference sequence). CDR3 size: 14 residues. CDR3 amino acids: CASSFGTGEETQYF. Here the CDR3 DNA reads TGTGCCAGCAGTTTCGGGACAGGGGAAGAGACCCAGTACTTC.

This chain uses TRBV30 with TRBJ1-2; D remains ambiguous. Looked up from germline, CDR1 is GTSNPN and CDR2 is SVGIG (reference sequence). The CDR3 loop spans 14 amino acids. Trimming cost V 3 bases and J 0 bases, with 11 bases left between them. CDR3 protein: CAWSPRRANYGYTF. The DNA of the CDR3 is TGTGCCTGGAGCCCAAGACGGGCTAACTATGGCTACACCTTC.

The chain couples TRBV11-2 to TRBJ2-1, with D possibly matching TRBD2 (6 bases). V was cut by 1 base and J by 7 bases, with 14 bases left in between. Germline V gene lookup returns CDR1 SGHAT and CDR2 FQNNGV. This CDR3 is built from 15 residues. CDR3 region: CASSLVAGYTNEQFF. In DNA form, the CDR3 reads TGTGCCAGCAGCTTAGTCGCGGGGTATACAAATGAGCAGTTCTTC.

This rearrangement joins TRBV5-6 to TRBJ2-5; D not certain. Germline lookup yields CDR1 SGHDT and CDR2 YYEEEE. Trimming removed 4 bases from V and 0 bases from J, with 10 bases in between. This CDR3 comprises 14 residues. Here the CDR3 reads CASSPGRNQETQYF. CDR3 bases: TGTGCCAGCAGCCCCGGACGTAACCAAGAGACCCAGTACTTC.

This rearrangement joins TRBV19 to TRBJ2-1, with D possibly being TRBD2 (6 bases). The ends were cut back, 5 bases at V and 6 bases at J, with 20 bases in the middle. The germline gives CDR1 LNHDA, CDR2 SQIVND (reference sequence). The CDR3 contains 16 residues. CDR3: CASSPGWGEDFNEQFF. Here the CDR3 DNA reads TGTGCCAGTAGTCCGGGGTGGGGGGAGGACTTCAATGAGCAGTTCTTC.

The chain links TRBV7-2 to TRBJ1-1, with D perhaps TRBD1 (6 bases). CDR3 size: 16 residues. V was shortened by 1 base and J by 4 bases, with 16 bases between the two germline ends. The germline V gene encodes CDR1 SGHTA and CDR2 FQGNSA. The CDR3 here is CASSLDFTRGGTEAFF. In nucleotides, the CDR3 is TGTGCCAGCAGCTTAGACTTCACGAGGGGGGGCACTGAAGCTTTCTTT. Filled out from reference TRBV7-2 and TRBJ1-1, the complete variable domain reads GAGVSQSPSNKVTEKGKDVELRCDPISGHTALYWYRQSLGQGLEFLIYFQGNSAPDKSGLPSDRFSAERTGGSVSTLTIQRTQQEDSAVYLCASSLDFTRGGTEAFFGQGTRLTVV.

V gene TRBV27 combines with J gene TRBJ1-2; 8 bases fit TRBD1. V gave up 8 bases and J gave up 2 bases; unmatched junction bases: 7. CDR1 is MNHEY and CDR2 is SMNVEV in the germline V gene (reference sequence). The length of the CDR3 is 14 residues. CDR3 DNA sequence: TGTGCCAGCGGGAGGCAGGGGGCCAACTATGGCTACACCTTC. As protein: CASGRQGANYGYTF.

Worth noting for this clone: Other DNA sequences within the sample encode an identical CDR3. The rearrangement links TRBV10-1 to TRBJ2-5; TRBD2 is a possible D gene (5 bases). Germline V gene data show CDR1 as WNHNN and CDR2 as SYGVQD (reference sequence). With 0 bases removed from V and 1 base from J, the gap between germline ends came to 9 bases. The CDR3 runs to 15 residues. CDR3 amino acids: CASSESGRGQETQYF. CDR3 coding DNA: TGCGCCAGCAGTGAGTCGGGTCGGGGCCAAGAGACCCAGTACTTC.

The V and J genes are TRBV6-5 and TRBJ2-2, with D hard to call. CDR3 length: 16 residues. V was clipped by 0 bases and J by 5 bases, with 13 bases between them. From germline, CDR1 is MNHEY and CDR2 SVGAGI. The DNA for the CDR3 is TGTGCCAGCAGTTACTCGACAACTTTAGGGACCGGGGAGCTGTTTTTT. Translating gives CASSYSTTLGTGELFF.

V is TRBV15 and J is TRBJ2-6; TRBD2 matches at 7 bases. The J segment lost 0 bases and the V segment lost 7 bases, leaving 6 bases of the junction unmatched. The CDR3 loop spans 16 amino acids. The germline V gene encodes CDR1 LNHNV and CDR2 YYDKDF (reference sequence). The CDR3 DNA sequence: TGTGCCACCACTAGCGGAGGGAGCTCTGGGGCCAACGTCCTGACTTTC. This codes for CATTSGGSSGANVLTF.

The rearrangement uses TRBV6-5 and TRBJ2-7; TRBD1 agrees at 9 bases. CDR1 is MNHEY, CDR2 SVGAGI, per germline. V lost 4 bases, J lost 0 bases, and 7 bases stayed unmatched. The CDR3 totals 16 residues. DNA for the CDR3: TGTGCCAGCAGTTCCAAGACAGGGGGTGGCTCCTACGAGCAGTACTTC. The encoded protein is CASSSKTGGGSYEQYF.

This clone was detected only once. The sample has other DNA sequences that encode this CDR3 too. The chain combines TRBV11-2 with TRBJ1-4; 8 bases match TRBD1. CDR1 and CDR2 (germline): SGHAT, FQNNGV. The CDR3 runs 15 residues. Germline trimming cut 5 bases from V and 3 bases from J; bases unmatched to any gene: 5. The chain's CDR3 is CASSNQGAANEKLFF. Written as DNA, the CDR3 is TGTGCCAGCAGCAACCAGGGGGCGGCTAATGAAAAACTGTTTTTT.

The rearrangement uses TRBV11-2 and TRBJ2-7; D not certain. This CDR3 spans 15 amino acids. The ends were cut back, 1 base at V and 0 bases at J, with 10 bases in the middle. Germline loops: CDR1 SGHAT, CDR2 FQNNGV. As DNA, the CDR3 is TGTGCCAGCAGCTTAGGGCAGGTGTTCTCCTACGAGCAGTACTTC. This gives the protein CASSLGQVFSYEQYF. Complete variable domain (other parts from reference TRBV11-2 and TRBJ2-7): EAGVAQSPRYKIIEKRQSVAFWCNPISGHATLYWYQQILGQGPKLLIQFQNNGVVDDSQLPKDRFSAERLKGVDSTLKIQPAKLEDSAVYLCASSLGQVFSYEQYFGPGTRLTVT.

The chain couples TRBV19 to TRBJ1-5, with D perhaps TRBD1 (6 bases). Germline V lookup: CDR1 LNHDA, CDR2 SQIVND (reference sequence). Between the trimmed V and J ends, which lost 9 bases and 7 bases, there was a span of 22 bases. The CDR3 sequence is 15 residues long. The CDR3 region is CASLEGGGRGQPQHF. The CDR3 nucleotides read TGTGCCAGCCTAGAAGGGGGGGGCCGAGGACAGCCCCAGCATTTT. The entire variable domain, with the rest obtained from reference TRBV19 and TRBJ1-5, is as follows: DGGITQSPKYLFRKEGQNVTLSCEQNLNHDAMYWYRQDPGQGLRLIYYSQIVNDFQKGDIAEGYSVSREKKESFPLTVTSAQKNPTAFYLCASLEGGGRGQPQHFGDGTRLSIL.

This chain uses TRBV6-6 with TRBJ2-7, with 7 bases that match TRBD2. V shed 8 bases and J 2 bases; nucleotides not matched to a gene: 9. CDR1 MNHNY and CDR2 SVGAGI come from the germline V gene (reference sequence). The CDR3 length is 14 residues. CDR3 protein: CASFHGGSAYEQYF. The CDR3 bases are TGTGCCAGCTTCCACGGGGGGTCGGCCTACGAGCAGTACTTC.

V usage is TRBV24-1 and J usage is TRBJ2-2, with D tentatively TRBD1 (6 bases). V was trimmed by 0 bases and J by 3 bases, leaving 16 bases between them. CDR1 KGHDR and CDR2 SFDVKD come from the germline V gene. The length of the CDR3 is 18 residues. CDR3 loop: CATSDLPQGWSDTGELFF. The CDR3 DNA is TGTGCCACCAGTGATTTGCCACAGGGTTGGTCCGACACCGGGGAGCTGTTTTTT.

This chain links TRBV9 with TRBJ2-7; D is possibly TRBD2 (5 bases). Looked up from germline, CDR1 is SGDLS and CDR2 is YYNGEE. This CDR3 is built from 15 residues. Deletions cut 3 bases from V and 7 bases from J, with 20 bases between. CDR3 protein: CASSARDEGFGEQYF. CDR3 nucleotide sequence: TGTGCCAGCAGCGCCCGGGATGAGGGCTTCGGGGAGCAGTACTTC.

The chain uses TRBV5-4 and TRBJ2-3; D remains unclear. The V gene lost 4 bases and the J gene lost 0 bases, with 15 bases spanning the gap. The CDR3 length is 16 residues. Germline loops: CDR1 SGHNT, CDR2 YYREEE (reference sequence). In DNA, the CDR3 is TGTGCCAGCAGCCCCCCGATGCGATCTAGCACAGATACGCAGTATTTT. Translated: CASSPPMRSSTDTQYF.

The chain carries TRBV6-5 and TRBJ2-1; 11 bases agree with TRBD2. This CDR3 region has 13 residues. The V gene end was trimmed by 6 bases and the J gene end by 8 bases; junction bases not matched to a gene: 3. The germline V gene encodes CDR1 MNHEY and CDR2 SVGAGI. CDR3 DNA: TGTGCCAGCAGGGATAGCGGGAGGGATGAGCAGTTCTTC. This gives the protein CASRDSGRDEQFF.

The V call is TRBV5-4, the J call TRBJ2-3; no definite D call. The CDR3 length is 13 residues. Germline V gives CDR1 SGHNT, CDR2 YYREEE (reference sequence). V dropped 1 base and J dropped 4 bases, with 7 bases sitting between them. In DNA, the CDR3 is TGTGCCAGCAGCTTGTCTTCCGCAGATACGCAGTATTTT. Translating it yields CASSLSSADTQYF.

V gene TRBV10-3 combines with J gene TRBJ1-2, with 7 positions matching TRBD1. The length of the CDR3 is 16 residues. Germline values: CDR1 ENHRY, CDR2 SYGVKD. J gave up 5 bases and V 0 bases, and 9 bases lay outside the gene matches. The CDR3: CAISESAADRTYGYTF. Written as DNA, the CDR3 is TGTGCCATCAGTGAGTCGGCCGCGGACAGGACGTATGGCTACACCTTC.

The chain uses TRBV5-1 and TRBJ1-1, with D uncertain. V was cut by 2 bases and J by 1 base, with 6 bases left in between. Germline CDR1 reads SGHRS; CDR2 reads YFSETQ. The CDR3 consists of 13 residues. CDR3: CASSLEENTEAFF. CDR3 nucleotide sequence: TGCGCCAGCAGCTTAGAAGAGAACACTGAAGCTTTCTTT.

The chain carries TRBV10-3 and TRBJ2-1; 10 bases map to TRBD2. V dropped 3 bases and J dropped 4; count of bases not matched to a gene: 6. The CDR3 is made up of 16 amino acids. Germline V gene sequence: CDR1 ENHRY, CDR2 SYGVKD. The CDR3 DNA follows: TGTGCCATCAGTGACTTCGGACTAGCGGAGTACAATGAGCAGTTCTTC. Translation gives CAISDFGLAEYNEQFF.

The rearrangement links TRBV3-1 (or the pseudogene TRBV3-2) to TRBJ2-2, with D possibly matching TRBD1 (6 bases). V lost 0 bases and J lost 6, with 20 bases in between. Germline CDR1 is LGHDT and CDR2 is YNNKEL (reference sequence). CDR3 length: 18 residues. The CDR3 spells CASSQDGYRAFGAGELFF. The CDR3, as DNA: TGTGCCAGCAGCCAAGACGGATACAGGGCATTCGGTGCCGGGGAGCTGTTTTTT.

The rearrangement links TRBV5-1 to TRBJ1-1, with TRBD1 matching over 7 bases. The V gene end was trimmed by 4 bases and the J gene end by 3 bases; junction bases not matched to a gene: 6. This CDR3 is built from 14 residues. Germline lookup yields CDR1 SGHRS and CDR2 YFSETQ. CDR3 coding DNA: TGCGCCAGCAGCGTGTTAACAGGGGACACTGAAGCTTTCTTT. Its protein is CASSVLTGDTEAFF.